Each of the 9 T cell receptor beta chains below was sequenced from the same sample in a study of blood T cell repertoires in COVID-19. TCRdb's table, derived via immunoSEQ multiplex PCR, lists solely in-frame clones and lacks some. In the table there are 41,000 or so clones, approximately 90% of which are singletons. The specimen was peripheral blood. These receptors were obtained from a man between 60 and 75 years old with acute or convalescent COVID-19.

This chain joins TRBV5-8 and TRBJ2-1; 15 nucleotides match TRBD2. The length of the CDR3 is 17 residues. The germline CDR1 and CDR2 sequences are SGHTS and YDEGEE. J gave up 7 bases and V 4 bases, and 9 bases lay outside the gene matches. The CDR3 nucleotides read TGTGCCAGCAGCCGAGCCGGGACTAGCGGGGGGTGGAATGAGCAGTTCTTC. This encodes CASSRAGTSGGWNEQFF. Full variable domain (outside the CDR3, taken from reference TRBV5-8 and TRBJ2-1): EAGVTQSPTHLIKTRGQQATLRCSPISGHTSVYWYQQALGLGLQFLLWYDEGEERNRGNFPPRFSGRQFPNYSSELNVNALELEDSALYLCASSRAGTSGGWNEQFFGPGTRLTVL.

In this sample, this clone turned up once. This chain uses TRBV4-3 with TRBJ2-3; a possible D gene is TRBD1 (6 bases). Trimming pared 8 bases from V and 2 bases from J, leaving 20 bases between. The CDR3 has 16 amino acids. Per the germline V gene, CDR1 is LGHNA and CDR2 is YSLEER. The CDR3 sequence is CASSEAWGQFTDTQYF. The CDR3 nucleotides read TGCGCCAGCTCAGAAGCCTGGGGGCAATTCACAGATACGCAGTATTTT.

The rearrangement links TRBV30 to TRBJ2-7; 7 positions agree with TRBD1. V was clipped by 0 bases and J by 2 bases; unmatched bases: 7. Germline values: CDR1 GTSNPN, CDR2 SVGIG (reference sequence). The CDR3 is made up of 15 amino acids. CDR3 amino acids: CAWSVTRGYPYEQYF. As DNA, the CDR3 is TGTGCCTGGAGTGTCACCAGGGGGTATCCCTACGAGCAGTACTTC.

CDR3 protein: CASSMKWDRRQSTDTQYF. CDR3 DNA: TGTGCCAGTAGTATGAAGTGGGACAGAAGACAAAGCACAGATACGCAGTATTTT. The J gene is TRBJ2-3, the V gene TRBV19; 7 nucleotides line up with TRBD1. The CDR3 spans 18 residues. The trim removed 3 bases at V and 0 bases at J, leaving 12 bases unmatched. From germline, CDR1 is LNHDA and CDR2 SQIVND (reference sequence).

V is TRBV18 and J is TRBJ1-1, with 8 bases lining up with TRBD1. Germline CDR1 reads KGHSH; CDR2 reads LQKENI. This CDR3 has 16 residues. Trimming took 6 bases from V and 0 from J; bases not matched to a gene: 9. The CDR3 loop reads CASSFAADRVNTEAFF. The CDR3 DNA sequence: TGTGCCAGCTCCTTCGCGGCGGACAGGGTGAACACTGAAGCTTTCTTT.

The CDR3 region is CASSRSGANVLTF. CDR3 nucleotide sequence: TGTGCCAGCAGTCGCTCTGGGGCCAACGTCCTGACTTTC. This chain joins TRBV12-3 or TRBV12-4 and TRBJ2-6; D call uncertain. This CDR3 is 13 amino acids long. V lost 5 bases to trimming and J lost 0 bases, with 2 bases between them.

This clone appeared a few times. The chain recombines TRBV2 with TRBJ2-2; D is undetermined. This CDR3 has 14 amino acids. From germline, CDR1 is SNHLY and CDR2 FYNNEI. Trimming stripped 3 bases from V and 0 bases from J, with 5 bases between. The CDR3 spells CASSDYSNTGELFF. In DNA form, the CDR3 reads TGTGCCAGCAGTGACTACTCGAACACCGGGGAGCTGTTTTTT.

The chain uses TRBV12-5 and TRBJ2-2; 11 bases agree with TRBD2. The CDR3 covers 15 residues. The germline CDR1 and CDR2 sequences are LGHNT and FRNRAP. With 4 bases clipped from V and 5 bases from J, the junction kept 3 bases outside the gene matches. The CDR3 sequence: CASGSIAGGTGELFF. As DNA, the CDR3 is TGTGCTAGTGGTTCGATAGCGGGGGGGACCGGGGAGCTGTTTTTT. Based on the CDR3 plus reference TRBV12-5 and TRBJ2-2, the full variable domain is DARVTQTPRHKVTEMGQEVTMRCQPILGHNTVFWYRQTMMQGLELLAYFRNRAPLDDSGMPKDRFSAEMPDATLATLKIQPSEPRDSAVYFCASGSIAGGTGELFFGEGSRLTVL.

CDR3 sequence reads: CASSYSRTAMNTEAFF. CDR3 nucleotide sequence: TGTGCCAGCAGTTACTCGCGGACTGCGATGAACACTGAAGCTTTCTTT. The chain combines TRBV6-2 or TRBV6-3 with TRBJ1-1; unclear D gene. Looked up from germline, CDR1 is MNHEY and CDR2 is SVGEGT. V shed 0 bases and J shed 0 bases, with 11 bases lying between them. The CDR3 length is 16 residues.